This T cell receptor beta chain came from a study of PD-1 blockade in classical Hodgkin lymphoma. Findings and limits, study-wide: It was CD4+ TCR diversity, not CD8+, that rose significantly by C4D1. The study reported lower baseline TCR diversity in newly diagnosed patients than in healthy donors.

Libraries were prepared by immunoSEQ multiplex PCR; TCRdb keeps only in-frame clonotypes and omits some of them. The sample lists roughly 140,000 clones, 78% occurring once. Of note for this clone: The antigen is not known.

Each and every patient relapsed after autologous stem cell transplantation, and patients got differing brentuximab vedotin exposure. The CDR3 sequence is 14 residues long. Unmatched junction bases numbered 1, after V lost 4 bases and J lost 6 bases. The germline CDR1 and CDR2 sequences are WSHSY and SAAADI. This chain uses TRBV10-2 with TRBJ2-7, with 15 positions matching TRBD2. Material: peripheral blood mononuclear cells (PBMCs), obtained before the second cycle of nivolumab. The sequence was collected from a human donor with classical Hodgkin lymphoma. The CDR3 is CASSVGLAGGEQYF. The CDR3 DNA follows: TGCGCCAGCAGTGTGGGACTAGCGGGAGGCGAGCAGTACTTC.